Below are 12 T cell receptor beta chains sequenced from a single sample in a study of blood T cell repertoires in COVID-19. Some clones are missing from TCRdb's copy, which holds only in-frame ones; the method was immunoSEQ multiplex PCR. Here the sample spans roughly 78,000 clones, 70% to 90% being singletons. Source material: peripheral blood. The receptors here all came from a man aged 50 to 59 with acute or convalescent COVID-19.

V usage is TRBV7-6 and J usage is TRBJ2-7; TRBD1 matches 10 bases. Germline V gene lookup returns CDR1 SGHVS and CDR2 FNYEAQ. The ends lost 8 bases at V and 3 bases at J; junction bases unmatched: 4. CDR3 length equals 13 residues. The CDR3 loop is CASGDRGDYEQYF. The CDR3 DNA reads as TGTGCCAGCGGGGACAGGGGTGACTACGAGCAGTACTTC. The full variable domain, rest sourced from reference TRBV7-6 and TRBJ2-7, is GAGVSQSPRYKVTKRGQDVALRCDPISGHVSLYWYRQALGQGPEFLTYFNYEAQQDKSGLPNDRFSAERPEGSISTLTIQRTEQRDSAMYRCASGDRGDYEQYFGPGTRLTVT.

The rearrangement links TRBV29-1 to TRBJ2-2; the D gene is possibly TRBD2 (5 bases). V was cut by 1 base and J by 0 bases, with 9 bases left in between. Germline CDR1 and CDR2: SQVTM and ANQGSEA. CDR3 length: 15 amino acids. The CDR3 sequence is CSVEVRGTNTGELFF. Here the CDR3 DNA reads TGCAGCGTTGAAGTCCGGGGTACGAACACCGGGGAGCTGTTTTTT.

The rearrangement links TRBV7-9 to TRBJ1-1, with a weak D call TRBD1 (5 bases). This CDR3 has 15 amino acids. Germline V lookup: CDR1 SEHNR, CDR2 FQNEAQ (reference sequence). The V gene lost 5 bases and the J gene lost 5 bases, with 18 bases spanning the gap. CDR3 amino acids: CASSPRGEGLTEAFF. For the CDR3, the DNA is TGTGCCAGCAGCCCCCGGGGGGAGGGGTTGACTGAAGCTTTCTTT.

The genes are TRBV5-1 and TRBJ1-5, with 9 bases that match TRBD1. V was clipped by 4 bases and J by 2 bases; unmatched bases: 4. The germline V gene has CDR1 SGHRS and CDR2 YFSETQ. The CDR3 contains 15 residues. The CDR3 sequence: CASSPGDRGNQPQHF. The CDR3 coding sequence is TGCGCCAGCAGCCCGGGGGACAGGGGCAATCAGCCCCAGCATTTT.

V and J are TRBV7-9 and TRBJ1-6; 8 bases line up with TRBD1. V gave up 5 bases and J gave up 5 bases; unmatched junction bases: 5. Germline V gene lookup returns CDR1 SEHNR and CDR2 FQNEAQ (reference sequence). The CDR3 is 15 amino acids. This CDR3 reads CASSPSDRDNSPLHF. The CDR3 DNA reads TGTGCCAGCAGCCCATCGGACAGGGATAATTCACCCCTCCACTTT.

The CDR3 DNA sequence: TGTGCCACCAGTGACCCTGGGACTAGCGGACACAATGAGCAGTTCTTC. Translation gives CATSDPGTSGHNEQFF. The J gene is TRBJ2-1, the V gene TRBV24-1, with 11 bases aligning to TRBD2. Trimming at V came to 4 bases and at J to 5 bases, leaving 6 bases not matched to a gene. The CDR3 is 16 amino acids. Germline values: CDR1 KGHDR, CDR2 SFDVKD.

The chain links TRBV28 to TRBJ1-5; TRBD1 matches at 9 bases. Looked up from germline, CDR1 is MDHEN and CDR2 is SYDVKM. This CDR3 region has 15 residues. Trimming cost V 5 bases and J 4 bases; bases outside gene matches: 6. This CDR3 reads CASSPMTGGNQPQHF. The CDR3 DNA sequence: TGTGCCAGCAGTCCCATGACAGGGGGGAATCAGCCCCAGCATTTT.

Only a few counts were recorded for this clone. The chain carries TRBV2 and TRBJ2-5; maybe TRBD1 (6 bases). The CDR3 contains 15 residues. Germline CDR1 is SNHLY and CDR2 is FYNNEI. The germline V and J ends were trimmed by 0 bases and 5 bases, with 13 bases remaining between them. CDR3 sequence: CASSEAQGRGETQYF. CDR3 bases: TGTGCCAGCAGTGAAGCTCAGGGGCGTGGGGAGACCCAGTACTTC.

This clone was observed a single time. The chain employs TRBV5-4 and TRBJ2-3, with D unclear. Trimming cost V 0 bases and J 1 base, with 3 bases left between them. The CDR3 has 13 amino acids. Germline V gene lookup returns CDR1 SGHNT and CDR2 YYREEE (reference sequence). CDR3 sequence: CASSLAGTDTQYF. The DNA for the CDR3 is TGTGCCAGCAGCTTGGCAGGCACAGATACGCAGTATTTT.

The rearrangement links TRBV13 to TRBJ2-7; 10 nucleotides align to TRBD1. The CDR3 consists of 15 residues. V gave up 5 bases and J gave up 2 bases; unmatched junction bases: 6. Germline CDR1 and CDR2: PRHDT and FYEKMQ (reference sequence). This CDR3 is CASSLRQGAAYEQYF. The CDR3 DNA reads as TGTGCCAGCAGCCTAAGACAGGGGGCAGCCTACGAGCAGTACTTC. Variable domain in full (rest from reference TRBV13 and TRBJ2-7): AAGVIQSPRHLIKEKRETATLKCYPIPRHDTVYWYQQGPGQDPQFLISFYEKMQSDKGSIPDRFSAQQFSDYHSELNMSSLELGDSALYFCASSLRQGAAYEQYFGPGTRLTVT.

The chain joins TRBV19 to TRBJ1-4, with 8 nucleotides matching TRBD1. The CDR3 loop spans 15 amino acids. Germline CDR1 LNHDA, CDR2 SQIVND (reference sequence). V was pared by 0 bases and J by 7 bases, with 4 bases of the junction left unmatched. The CDR3 reads CASSIDRGQSEKLFF. The CDR3 nucleotides are TGTGCCAGTAGTATAGACAGGGGGCAGTCTGAAAAACTGTTTTTT.

The chain recombines TRBV30 with TRBJ1-2; 10 positions match TRBD1. This CDR3 comprises 14 residues. After removal of 5 bases from V and 5 bases from J, the junction contained 8 bases not matched to a gene. CDR1 and CDR2 from the germline V gene are GTSNPN and SVGIG (reference sequence). CDR3 loop: CAWVQDRGIYGYTF. DNA for the CDR3: TGTGCCTGGGTTCAGGACAGGGGGATTTATGGCTACACCTTC.